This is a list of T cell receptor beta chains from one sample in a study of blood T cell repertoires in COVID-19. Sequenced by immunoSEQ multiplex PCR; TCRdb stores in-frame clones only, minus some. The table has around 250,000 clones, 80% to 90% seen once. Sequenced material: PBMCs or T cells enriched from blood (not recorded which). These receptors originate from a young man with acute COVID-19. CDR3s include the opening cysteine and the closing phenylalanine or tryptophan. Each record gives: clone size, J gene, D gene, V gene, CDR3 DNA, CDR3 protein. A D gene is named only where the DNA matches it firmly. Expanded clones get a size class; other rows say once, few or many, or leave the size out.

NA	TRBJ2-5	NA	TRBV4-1	TGCGCCAGCAGCCAAGGGTCAGGGATACGGGAGACCCAGTACTTC	CASSQGSGIRETQYF
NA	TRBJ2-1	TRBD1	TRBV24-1	TGTGCCACCAGTGAAGAGGACAGGGGCGAGCAGTTCTTC	CATSEEDRGEQFF
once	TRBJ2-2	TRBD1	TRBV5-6	TGTGCCAGCAGCATCGGACAGGGAGGTTTCACCGGGGAGCTGTTTTTT	CASSIGQGGFTGELFF
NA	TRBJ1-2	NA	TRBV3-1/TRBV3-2	TGTGCCAGCAGCCAGGGGGAACAGGGTGGCGGCTACACCTTC	CASSQGEQGGGYTF
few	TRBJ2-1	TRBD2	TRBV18	TGTGCCAGCTCCCCTGGGACTAGTCCTAGAGAGCAGTTCTTC	CASSPGTSPREQFF
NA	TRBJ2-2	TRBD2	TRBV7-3	TGTGCCAGCAGCCAGGGACTAGCGGTCACCGGGGAGCTGTTTTTT	CASSQGLAVTGELFF
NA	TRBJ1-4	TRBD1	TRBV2	TGTGCCAGCGGGGGGACAGGGAATGAAAAACTGTTTTTT	CASGGTGNEKLFF
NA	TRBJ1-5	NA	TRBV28	TGTGCCAGCAGTTTCGTGGGGAGTCAGCCCCAGCATTTT	CASSFVGSQPQHF
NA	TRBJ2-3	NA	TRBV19	TGTGCCAGTAGTAAACTTGACACAGATACGCAGTATTTT	CASSKLDTDTQYF
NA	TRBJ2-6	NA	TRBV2	TGTGCCAGCAGCGGCAGGAAGGCTGGGGCCAACGTCCTGACTTTC	CASSGRKAGANVLTF
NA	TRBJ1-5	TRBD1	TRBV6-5	TGTGCCAGCACCCCGGACAGGGGTAGCAATCAGCCCCAGCATTTT	CASTPDRGSNQPQHF
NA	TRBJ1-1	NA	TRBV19	TGTGCCAGTAGTAAACAGGGCCGGAACACTGAAGCTTTCTTT	CASSKQGRNTEAFF
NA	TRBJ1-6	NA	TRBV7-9	TGTGCCAGCAGCCCCCCGGAGGAGGTCCCTAATTCACCCCTCCACTTT	CASSPPEEVPNSPLHF
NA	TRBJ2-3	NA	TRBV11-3	TGTGCCAGCAGCTTAAACCAGGGTGATACGCAGTATTTT	CASSLNQGDTQYF
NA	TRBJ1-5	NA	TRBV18	TGTGCCAGCTCATCCGGGACACAACATCAGCCCCAGCATTTT	CASSSGTQHQPQHF
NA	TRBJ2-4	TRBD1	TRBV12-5	TGTGCTAGTGGTTTGGCAGGGACAGGGGGAAACATTCAGTACTTC	CASGLAGTGGNIQYF
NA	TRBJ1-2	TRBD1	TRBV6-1	TGTGCCAGCAGTGGGACGACGGGACAGGGGGCGACAAACTATGGCTACACCTTC	CASSGTTGQGATNYGYTF
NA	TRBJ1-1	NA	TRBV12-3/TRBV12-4	TGTGCCAGCAGTTTCGGAGCAACTGAAGCTTTCTTT	CASSFGATEAFF
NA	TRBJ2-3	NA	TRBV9	TGTGCCAGCAGCGTCGGGACTGGGGGGGATACGCAGTATTTT	CASSVGTGGDTQYF
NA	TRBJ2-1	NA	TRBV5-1	TGTGCCAGCAGCCATCCCAGGGGCGCCAATGAGCAGTTCTTC	CASSHPRGANEQFF
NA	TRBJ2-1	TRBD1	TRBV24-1	TGTGCCACCACGTACTCCGGACAGGGCGAGGGTGAGCAGTTCTTC	CATTYSGQGEGEQFF
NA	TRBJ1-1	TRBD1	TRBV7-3	TGTGCCAGCAGCCTGGACGGGACAGGGGGTGGCACTGAAGCTTTCTTT	CASSLDGTGGGTEAFF
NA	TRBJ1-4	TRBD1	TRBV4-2	TGTGCCAGCAGCCGAGACCGTGACAGGGGTAATGAAAAACTGTTTTTT	CASSRDRDRGNEKLFF
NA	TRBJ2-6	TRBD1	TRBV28	TGTGCCAGCAGTAAGGACAGGGCCCCTTTCTCTGGGGCCAACGTCCTGACTTTC	CASSKDRAPFSGANVLTF
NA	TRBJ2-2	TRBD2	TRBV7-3	TGTGCCAGCAGCTTATGGACTAGCGGGAGGTCCGGGGAGCTGTTTTTT	CASSLWTSGRSGELFF
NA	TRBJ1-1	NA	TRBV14	TGTGCCAGCAGCCAAGAGAGGGGGAGCACTGAAGCTTTCTTT	CASSQERGSTEAFF
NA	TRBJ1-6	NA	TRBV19	TGTGCCAGTAGTATAGATCTCAGAATCTCACCCCTCCACTTT	CASSIDLRISPLHF
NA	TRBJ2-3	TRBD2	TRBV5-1	TGCGCCAGCAGCTTGGTTGGGGCGGGGGGCCCAGATACGCAGTATTTT	CASSLVGAGGPDTQYF
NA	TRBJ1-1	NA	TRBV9	TGTGCCAGCAGCGGAGGAGGAGAAGACACTGAAGCTTTCTTT	CASSGGGEDTEAFF
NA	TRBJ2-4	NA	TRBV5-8	TGTGCCAGCATTCTATATCCAGCCAAAAACATTCAGTACTTC	CASILYPAKNIQYF
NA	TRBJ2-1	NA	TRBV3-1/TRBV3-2	TGTGCCAGCAGCCCGGCAGGGTATGAGCAGTTCTTC	CASSPAGYEQFF
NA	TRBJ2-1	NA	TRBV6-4	TGTGCCAGCAGTGATTCCCCCTGGGGAGGGGGGTCCTACAATGAGCAGTTCTTC	CASSDSPWGGGSYNEQFF
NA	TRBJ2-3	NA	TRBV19	TGTGCCAGTACCCGGGACTTCCCTAGCACAGATACGCAGTATTTT	CASTRDFPSTDTQYF
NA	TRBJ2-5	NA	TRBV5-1	TGTGCCAGCAGCTTAGTCTACCCTGAGACCCAGTACTTC	CASSLVYPETQYF
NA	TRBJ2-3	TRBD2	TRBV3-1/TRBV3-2	TGTGCCAGCAGCGTTAGACTAGCAGGAGATACGCAGTATTTT	CASSVRLAGDTQYF
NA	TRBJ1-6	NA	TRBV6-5	TGTGCCAGCAGTTCCACCAGACAGGATAATTCACCCCTCCACTTT	CASSSTRQDNSPLHF
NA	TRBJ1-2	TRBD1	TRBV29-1	TGCAGCGTCCTGCGGGACAGGGGGGACTACACCTTC	CSVLRDRGDYTF
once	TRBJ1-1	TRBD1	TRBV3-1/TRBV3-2	TGTGCCAGCAGCCAGGACAGGAGTGATCTCACTGAAGCTTTCTTT	CASSQDRSDLTEAFF
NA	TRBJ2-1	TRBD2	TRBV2	TGTGCCAGCAGGGCTAGCGGGGTCTCCTACAATGAGCAGTTCTTC	CASRASGVSYNEQFF
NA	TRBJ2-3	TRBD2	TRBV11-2	TGTGCCAGCAGCTCCGAAATAGCGGGAGAGGCAGATACGCAGTATTTT	CASSSEIAGEADTQYF
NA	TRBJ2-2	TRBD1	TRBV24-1	TGTGCCACCAGTGATTTGACGGGACAGGGGTCCGGGGAGCTGTTTTTT	CATSDLTGQGSGELFF
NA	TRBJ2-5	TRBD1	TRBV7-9	TGTGCCAGCAGCCGGGGACAGGGAGGGGAGACCCAGTACTTC	CASSRGQGGETQYF
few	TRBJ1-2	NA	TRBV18	TGTGCCAGCTCACCGGACAGAGGGGGTAACTATGGCTACACCTTC	CASSPDRGGNYGYTF
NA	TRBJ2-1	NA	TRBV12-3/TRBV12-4	TGTGCCAGCAGTTATTTGGAGGAGCAGTTCTTC	CASSYLEEQFF
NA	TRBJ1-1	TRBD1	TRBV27	TGTGCCAGCAGTTTATCGGCACAGGGGGCCTGGCGGGTGAATGAAGCTTTCTTT	CASSLSAQGAWRVNEAFF
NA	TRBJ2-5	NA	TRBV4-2	TGTGCCAGCAGTCCAGGAGGCCGGTTAAATGAAGAGACCCAGTACTTC	CASSPGGRLNEETQYF
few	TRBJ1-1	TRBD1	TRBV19	TGTGCCACCCAACGCCTGGGTCAGGGGGCCACTGAAGCTTTCTTT	CATQRLGQGATEAFF
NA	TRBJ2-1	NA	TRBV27	TGTGCCAGCAGTACATGGCTGGGGCTAGCGAGTAATGAGCAGTTCTTC	CASSTWLGLASNEQFF